The 20 T cell receptor beta chains listed next were all sequenced from one sample in a study of shared clonotypes between healthy human individuals (dated by TCRdb to 2020 to 2021). Library preparation employed the immunoSEQ multiplex PCR assay. TCRdb retrieved this table from immuneACCESS and kept in-frame rearrangements only. Not all clones are present; in checked studies, unresolved V genes account for under half, and no reason is known for the remainder. This sample has some 490,000 clones in its table, and 70% to 85% of those were observed once. The biggest ten clones account for 9.5% to 15% of the sample. Sequencing was carried out using PBMCs. The receptors stem from a woman aged 40-49 years in good health. Some clones in this sample may be carry-over from other donors' samples.

The rearrangement links TRBV18 to TRBJ2-7; 7 nucleotides align to TRBD1. The CDR3 runs 16 residues. The ends lost 6 bases at V and 7 bases at J; junction bases unmatched: 18. Germline loops: CDR1 KGHSH, CDR2 LQKENI. The CDR3 sequence is CASSLLPPGGSAEQYF. The CDR3 coding sequence is TGTGCCAGCTCCCTCCTGCCCCCAGGGGGTTCGGCGGAGCAGTACTTC.

V gene TRBV6-6 combines with J gene TRBJ2-5; D ambiguous. Germline loops: CDR1 MNHNY, CDR2 SVGAGI (reference sequence). The length of the CDR3 is 15 residues. Between the trimmed V and J ends, which lost 5 bases and 0 bases, there was a span of 13 bases. The DNA of the CDR3 is TGTGCCAGCAGTAGGAAGGCCACTAACCAAGAGACCCAGTACTTC. Its protein is CASSRKATNQETQYF.

The chain employs TRBV27 and TRBJ2-1; tentative D call: TRBD2 (6 bases). Germline CDR1 and CDR2: MNHEY and SMNVEV (reference sequence). This CDR3 has 14 residues. Trimming shortened V by 3 bases and J by 3 bases, and 9 bases separated the two germline ends. CDR3 protein: CASSLGGIYNEQFF. The CDR3 nucleotides are TGTGCCAGCAGTTTGGGCGGGATCTACAATGAGCAGTTCTTC.

In this sample, this clone turned up once. V and J are TRBV7-2 and TRBJ2-7; the D call may be TRBD1 or TRBD2 (5 bases each). This CDR3 is 16 amino acids long. Germline CDR1 is SGHTA and CDR2 is FQGNSA. V shed 5 bases and J shed 0 bases, with 17 bases lying between them. The CDR3 protein is CASSRSAGTVSYEQYF. CDR3 nucleotide sequence: TGTGCCAGCAGCCGTTCAGCCGGGACGGTCTCCTACGAGCAGTACTTC.

CDR3 DNA: TGCGCCAGCAGCGCGGATCAGGGGGGTTTAACCCAGTACTTC. Amino acid sequence: CASSADQGGLTQYF. The chain combines TRBV5-1 with TRBJ2-5, with D maybe TRBD1 (7 bases). The CDR3 sequence is 14 residues long. Per germline, CDR1 SGHRS and CDR2 YFSETQ. Trimming removed 4 bases at V and 8 bases at J, with 18 bases between.

The chain links TRBV10-3 to TRBJ1-5; D unclear. V lost 11 bases to trimming and J lost 4 bases, with 12 bases between them. Germline CDR1 is ENHRY and CDR2 is SYGVKD. The CDR3 has 12 amino acids. The chain's CDR3 is CAVVADNQPQHF. CDR3 DNA sequence: TGTGCCGTAGTGGCAGATAATCAGCCCCAGCATTTT.

The chain combines TRBV18 with TRBJ2-7; 7 nucleotides agree with TRBD1. This CDR3 contains 15 residues. CDR1 KGHSH and CDR2 LQKENI come from the germline V gene. V trimming: 3 bases; J trimming: 3 bases; junction bases outside the gene matches: 8. This CDR3 reads CASSPAGDSIYEQYF. The CDR3 coding sequence is TGTGCCAGCTCACCCGCAGGGGACAGTATCTACGAGCAGTACTTC.

This clone was observed at least ten times. The CDR3 region is CASSPGGSSYEQYF. The CDR3, as DNA: TGTGCCAGCTCACCGGGGGGGTCCTCCTACGAGCAGTACTTC. The chain is built from TRBV18 and TRBJ2-7, with TRBD2 matching over 7 bases. Trimming took 3 bases from V and 0 from J; bases not matched to a gene: 2. Germline V gives CDR1 KGHSH, CDR2 LQKENI. The CDR3 loop spans 14 amino acids. Supplemented by reference TRBV18 and TRBJ2-7, the full variable domain reads NAGVMQNPRHLVRRRGQEARLRCSPMKGHSHVYWYRQLPEEGLKFMVYLQKENIIDESGMPKERFSAEFPKEGPSILRIQQVVRGDSAAYFCASSPGGSSYEQYFGPGTRLTVT.

This chain joins TRBV28 and TRBJ2-2; possibly TRBD2 for D (6 bases). The V end lost 6 bases, the J end lost 6 bases, and 17 bases lay between the germline ends. The V gene's germline CDR1 is MDHEN and CDR2 SYDVKM. The CDR3 has 15 residues. The CDR3 region has the DNA TGTGCCAGCAGGCGGGGACGTGGGGTGGCCGGGGAGCTGTTTTTT. Translated, it gives CASRRGRGVAGELFF.

This clone occurred many times. The same CDR3 is also encoded by other DNA sequences in this sample. V gene TRBV30 combines with J gene TRBJ1-3; D is ambiguous. CDR3 length: 15 amino acids. Trimming left V 4 bases short and J 0 bases short, with 13 bases between. Germline values: CDR1 GTSNPN, CDR2 SVGIG (reference sequence). The CDR3 here is CAWTLGQVSGNTIYF. DNA for the CDR3: TGTGCCTGGACCCTCGGGCAGGTCTCTGGAAACACCATATATTTT.

The count of this clone is one. The V and J genes are TRBV7-9 and TRBJ2-2, with 10 nucleotides matching TRBD1. The trim removed 5 bases at V and 4 bases at J, leaving 4 bases unmatched. Germline assignment: CDR1 SEHNR and CDR2 FQNEAQ (reference sequence). The CDR3 runs to 15 residues. The CDR3 loop is CASSPRTGGTGELFF. The CDR3 coding sequence is TGTGCCAGCAGCCCTCGGACAGGGGGCACCGGGGAGCTGTTTTTT.

This clone was seen only a few times. At one of its ends the junction is not consistent with the germline gene, which may arise from a read error. V gene TRBV29-1 combines with J gene TRBJ2-7, with TRBD1 as a possible D gene (6 bases). Germline V gene lookup returns CDR1 SQVTM and CDR2 ANQGSEA. The CDR3 has 12 amino acids. CDR3 sequence: CSVANRTGHRLF. The CDR3 region has the DNA TGCAGCGTTGCGAATCGGACGGGACACCGCTTGTTC.

DNA of the CDR3: TGTGCCAGCAGCGTAGAGATGGGGCGGGGTAGCTACAATGAGCAGTTCTTC. It translates to CASSVEMGRGSYNEQFF. The chain combines TRBV9 with TRBJ2-1, with D perhaps matching TRBD2 (6 bases). CDR1 is SGDLS and CDR2 is YYNGEE in the germline V gene. The V end lost 0 bases, the J end lost 3 bases, and 16 bases lay between the germline ends. This CDR3 has 17 amino acids.

This chain connects TRBV7-8 to TRBJ2-1, with a tentative D call TRBD2 (6 bases). Germline values: CDR1 SGHVS, CDR2 FQNEAQ. Trimming took 2 bases from V and 9 from J, leaving 20 bases between them. The CDR3 length is 16 residues. The CDR3: CASSLPRWKRGIEQFF. The DNA of the CDR3 is TGTGCCAGCAGCTTACCCCGGTGGAAGCGCGGGATTGAGCAGTTCTTC.

This sequence joins TRBV7-9 and TRBJ2-7; D perhaps matches TRBD2 (7 bases). This CDR3 comprises 15 residues. Germline CDR1 SEHNR, CDR2 FQNEAQ (reference sequence). The V end was cut by 1 base, the J end by 0 bases, with 10 bases between. For the CDR3, the DNA is TGTGCCAGCAGCTTAGAGGGGGGGCTCTCCTACGAGCAGTACTTC. Protein product: CASSLEGGLSYEQYF.

V and J are TRBV15 and TRBJ2-2; the D gene could be TRBD1 or TRBD2 (6 bases each). Germline assignment: CDR1 LNHNV and CDR2 YYDKDF (reference sequence). Deletions cut 1 base from V and 6 bases from J, with 15 bases between. The CDR3 runs to 16 residues. DNA for the CDR3: TGTGCCACCAGCAGAGGGGGGGCGCGGAGTTCCGGGGAGCTGTTTTTT. Protein product: CATSRGGARSSGELFF. Full variable domain (rest looked up from reference TRBV15 and TRBJ2-2): DAMVIQNPRYQVTQFGKPVTLSCSQTLNHNVMYWYQQKSSQAPKLLFHYYDKDFNNEADTPDNFQSRRPNTSFCFLDIRSPGLGDTAMYLCATSRGGARSSGELFFGEGSRLTVL.

The chain is built from TRBV28 and TRBJ1-5; 7 positions agree with TRBD1. V shed 6 bases and J 6 bases; nucleotides not matched to a gene: 8. From germline, CDR1 is MDHEN and CDR2 SYDVKM. The CDR3 has 14 residues. The chain's CDR3 is CASSLGGGSQPQHF. CDR3 DNA sequence: TGTGCCAGCAGCCTCGGAGGGGGCAGTCAGCCCCAGCATTTT.

V and J are TRBV5-6 and TRBJ2-7; 8 bases are a match to TRBD2. Germline CDR1 SGHDT, CDR2 YYEEEE. Germline trimming cut 0 bases from V and 5 bases from J; bases unmatched to any gene: 7. The CDR3 contains 15 residues. The CDR3 loop is CASSLVSGSNNEQYF. DNA of the CDR3: TGTGCCAGCAGCTTGGTGAGCGGGAGTAACAACGAGCAGTACTTC.

The V and J genes are TRBV19 and TRBJ1-2; 8 bases are a match to TRBD1. V shed 7 bases and J 8 bases; nucleotides not matched to a gene: 12. The CDR3 has 14 residues. Germline lookup yields CDR1 LNHDA and CDR2 SQIVND (reference sequence). CDR3 residues: CASKGTGFPSGYTF. In DNA, the CDR3 is TGTGCCAGTAAGGGGACAGGATTCCCTTCAGGCTACACCTTC.

This clone has only one observation. The V and J genes are TRBV21-1 and TRBJ2-7; no DNA check was done on the table's D call, TRBD1. TRBV21-1 is a recognized pseudogene. The CDR3 has 14 amino acids. This CDR3 reads CASSKEQGGYEQYF. The CDR3 nucleotides read TGTGCCAGCAGCAAAGAACAGGGGGGCTACGAGCAGTACTTC.